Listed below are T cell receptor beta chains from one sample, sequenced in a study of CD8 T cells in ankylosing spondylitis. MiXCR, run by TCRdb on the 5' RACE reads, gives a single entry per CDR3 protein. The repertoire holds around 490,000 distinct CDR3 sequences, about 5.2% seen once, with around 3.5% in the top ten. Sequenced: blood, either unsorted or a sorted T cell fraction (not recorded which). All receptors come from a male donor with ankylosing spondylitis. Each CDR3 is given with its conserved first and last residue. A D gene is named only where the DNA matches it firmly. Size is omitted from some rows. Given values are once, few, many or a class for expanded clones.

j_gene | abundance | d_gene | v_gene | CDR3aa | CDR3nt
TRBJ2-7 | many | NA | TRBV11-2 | CASSLDRWTVYEQYF | TGTGCCAGCAGCTTAGATCGCTGGACAGTCTACGAGCAGTACTTC
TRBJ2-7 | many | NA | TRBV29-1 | CSVIRDIVHEQYF | TGCAGCGTTATTCGGGACATCGTGCACGAGCAGTACTTC
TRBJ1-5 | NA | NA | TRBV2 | CASSGQNNQPQHF | TGTGCCAGCAGCGGGCAGAACAATCAGCCCCAGCATTTT
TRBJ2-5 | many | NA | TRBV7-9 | CASSLSGAETQYF | TGTGCCAGCAGCTTAAGTGGAGCAGAGACCCAGTACTTC
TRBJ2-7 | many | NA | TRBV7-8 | CASSLGRVGYEQYF | TGTGCCAGCAGCTTAGGTCGCGTAGGCTACGAGCAGTACTTC
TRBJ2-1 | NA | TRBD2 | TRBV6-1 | CASSARTSGGGNEQFF | TGTGCCAGCAGTGCCCGAACTAGCGGGGGGGGCAATGAGCAGTTCTTC
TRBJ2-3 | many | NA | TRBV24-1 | CATSGLAGSGGDTQYF | TGTGCCACCAGTGGGTTGGCCGGGTCCGGAGGAGATACGCAGTATTTT
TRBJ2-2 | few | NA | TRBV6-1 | CASSEHWETGELFF | TGTGCCAGCAGTGAACATTGGGAAACCGGGGAGCTGTTTTTT
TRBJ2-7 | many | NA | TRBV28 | CASSFQNYEQYF | TGTGCCAGCAGTTTCCAGAACTACGAGCAGTACTTC
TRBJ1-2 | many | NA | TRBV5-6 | CASSLAGAGAGYTF | TGTGCCAGCAGCTTGGCCGGAGCAGGAGCTGGCTACACCTTC
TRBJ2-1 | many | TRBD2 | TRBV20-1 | CSARDMLAGVPFYNEQFF | TGCAGTGCTAGAGATATGCTAGCGGGGGTTCCATTCTACAATGAGCAGTTCTTC
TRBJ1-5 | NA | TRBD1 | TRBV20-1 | CSARTGGTFRQPQHF | TGCAGTGCTAGGACAGGGGGAACATTTCGTCAGCCCCAGCATTTT
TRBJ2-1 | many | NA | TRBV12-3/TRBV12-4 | CASSTRQVLGEQFF | TGTGCCAGCAGTACCCGACAGGTACTCGGTGAGCAGTTCTTC
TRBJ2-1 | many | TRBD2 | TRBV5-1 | CASSLVLAGANEQFF | TGCGCCAGCAGCTTGGTACTAGCGGGAGCCAATGAGCAGTTCTTC
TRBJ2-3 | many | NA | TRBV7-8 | CASSRPVGNTQYF | TGTGCCAGCAGCCGTCCTGTCGGAAATACGCAGTATTTT
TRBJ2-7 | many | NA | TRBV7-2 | CASSLGHSTGEQYF | TGTGCCAGCAGCTTAGGGCATAGCACGGGGGAGCAGTACTTC
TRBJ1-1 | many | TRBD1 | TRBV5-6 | CASSWGQKAFF | TGTGCCAGCAGTTGGGGACAGAAAGCTTTCTTT
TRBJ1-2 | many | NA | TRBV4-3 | CASSQEWTGGYTF | TGCGCCAGCAGCCAAGAGTGGACGGGAGGCTACACCTTC
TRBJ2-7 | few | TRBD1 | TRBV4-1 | CASSQPDREEYEQYF | TGCGCCAGCAGCCAACCCGACAGGGAAGAATACGAGCAGTACTTC
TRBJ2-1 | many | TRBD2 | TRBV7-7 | CASSSCAGGSCEQFF | TGTGCTAGCAGCTCTTGCGCGGGGGGTTCATGTGAGCAGTTCTTC